This passage covers 14 T cell receptor beta chains from one sample sequenced in a study of CD8 T cells in ankylosing spondylitis. TCRdb re-analysed the 5' RACE reads in MiXCR, keeping a single row per CDR3 protein. This repertoire shows under 300,000 distinct CDR3 sequences, roughly a tenth found once; its top ten account for 2.6%. What was sequenced was blood, either unsorted or a sorted T cell fraction (not recorded which). These TCRs come from a male donor with ankylosing spondylitis or in good health (not recorded which).

This clonotype was seen repeatedly, ten times or more. The chain carries TRBV5-1 and TRBJ2-1, with D perhaps TRBD1 or TRBD2 (7 bases each). Trimming removed 3 bases from V and 2 bases from J, with 18 bases in between. Germline CDR1 is SGHRS and CDR2 is YFSETQ. CDR3 length equals 17 residues. This CDR3 is CASSSPQGEGPYNEQFF. For the CDR3, the DNA is TGCGCCAGCAGCTCGCCTCAGGGGGAGGGCCCCTACAATGAGCAGTTCTTC. Full variable domain (missing parts from reference TRBV5-1 and TRBJ2-1): KAGVTQTPRYLIKTRGQQVTLSCSPISGHRSVSWYQQTPGQGLQFLFEYFSETQRNKGNFPGRFSGRQFSNSRSEMNVSTLELGDSALYLCASSSPQGEGPYNEQFFGPGTRLTVL.

The chain uses TRBV12-3 or TRBV12-4 and TRBJ1-5; unclear D gene. V was shortened by 3 bases and J by 3 bases, with 12 bases between the two germline ends. The CDR3 extends over 15 amino acids. CDR3 in DNA: TGTGCCAGCAGTTTTATAGGGCTGGTCAATCAGCCCCAGCATTTT. Protein: CASSFIGLVNQPQHF.

This clonotype was recorded many times. The chain employs TRBV5-1 and TRBJ1-2; weak D call: TRBD1 (6 bases). The germline V gene encodes CDR1 SGHRS and CDR2 YFSETQ. CDR3 length: 16 amino acids. V was cut by 0 bases and J by 6 bases, with 18 bases left in between. The chain's CDR3 is CASSLAGQSFGDGYTF. The CDR3 region has the DNA TGCGCCAGCAGCTTGGCCGGACAGTCCTTCGGGGATGGCTACACCTTC.

This clonotype was seen at least ten times. The chain carries TRBV10-3 and TRBJ2-7; tentatively, D is TRBD1 (6 bases). Trimming stripped 6 bases from V and 0 bases from J, with 12 bases between. Germline CDR1 ENHRY, CDR2 SYGVKD. This CDR3 is built from 14 residues. CDR3 nucleotides: TGTGCCATCAGAGCAGGGGTCTCCTCCTACGAGCAGTACTTC. Translated, it gives CAIRAGVSSYEQYF.

This clonotype was recorded a few times. The chain combines TRBV4-2 with TRBJ2-1, with 7 nucleotides matching TRBD2. The CDR3 spans 16 residues. V gave up 2 bases and J gave up 7 bases; unmatched junction bases: 11. CDR1 is LGHNA, CDR2 YNFKEQ, per germline. The CDR3 here is CASSQHRAGRDNEQFF. The CDR3 nucleotides read TGTGCCAGCAGCCAACACCGAGCGGGGAGGGATAATGAGCAGTTCTTC.

This clonotype has just one count. V gene TRBV10-2 combines with J gene TRBJ2-5; TRBD2 agrees at 9 bases. V trimming: 2 bases; J trimming: 9 bases; junction bases outside the gene matches: 7. The CDR3 contains 14 residues. The germline gives CDR1 WSHSY, CDR2 SAAADI. CDR3 sequence reads: CASSEGSGSEAQYF. In nucleotides, the CDR3 is TGCGCCAGCAGTGAGGGTAGCGGGAGCGAGGCCCAGTACTTC.

This clonotype was detected ten times or more. This chain links TRBV3-1 with TRBJ2-4; D gene unclear. There are 14 residues in the CDR3. CDR1 and CDR2 from the germline V gene are LGHDT and YNNKEL (reference sequence). V was pared by 5 bases and J by 0 bases, with 8 bases between. The CDR3 DNA reads TGTGCCAGCAGCTTCGAGTTAGCCAAAAACATTCAGTACTTC. It is translated as CASSFELAKNIQYF.

This clonotype appeared many times. The CDR3 DNA reads as TGTGCCAGCAGTTCCCCGGGACAGGGATACAATGAGCAGTTCTTC. Translation gives CASSSPGQGYNEQFF. This chain uses TRBV6-5 with TRBJ2-1; 9 bases fit TRBD1. This CDR3 has 15 residues. CDR1 and CDR2 from the germline V gene are MNHEY and SVGAGI. Trimming removed 4 bases from V and 4 bases from J; junction bases left unmatched: 5.

This clonotype appeared many times. The chain uses TRBV20-1 and TRBJ2-7, with D hard to call. V lost 0 bases to trimming and J lost 2 bases, with 14 bases between them. CDR1 and CDR2 (germline): DFQATT, SNEGSKA (reference sequence). The CDR3 runs to 15 residues. The CDR3 bases are TGCAGTGCTAGAGACAGCCACCGGCCCACCTACGAGCAGTACTTC. This codes for CSARDSHRPTYEQYF.

In this sample, this clonotype turned up many times. The chain couples TRBV6-5 to TRBJ2-1; 8 bases agree with TRBD2. Germline CDR1 and CDR2: MNHEY and SVGAGI. V dropped 5 bases and J dropped 7; count of bases not matched to a gene: 13. The CDR3 is made up of 16 amino acids. The chain's CDR3 is CASSTIDGGALNEQFF. CDR3 sequence (DNA): TGTGCCAGCAGTACTATCGACGGGGGGGCCCTGAATGAGCAGTTCTTC.

This clonotype was counted at least ten times. The V call is TRBV6-2 or TRBV6-3, the J call TRBJ2-5; 10 nucleotides agree with TRBD1. V lost 0 bases, J lost 2 bases, and 6 bases stayed unmatched. This CDR3 is 17 amino acids long. The germline V gene has CDR1 MNHEY and CDR2 SVGEGT. CDR3: CASSYSSDRGRQETQYF. As DNA, the CDR3 is TGTGCCAGCAGTTACTCCTCAGACAGGGGGCGGCAAGAGACCCAGTACTTC.

This clonotype has ten or more counts. The chain is built from TRBV27 and TRBJ2-1, with 7 bases identical to TRBD1. The CDR3 length is 15 residues. J was trimmed by 3 bases and V by 4 bases; bases with no gene match: 6. Looked up from germline, CDR1 is MNHEY and CDR2 is SMNVEV (reference sequence). The CDR3 reads CASSSPTGLYNEQFF. Written as DNA, the CDR3 is TGTGCCAGCAGTTCTCCGACAGGGCTCTACAATGAGCAGTTCTTC.

This clonotype was observed at least ten times. This chain links TRBV4-2 with TRBJ2-1; no firm D call. This CDR3 spans 17 amino acids. V lost 1 base and J 8 bases, leaving 21 bases between the germline ends. CDR1 is LGHNA, CDR2 YNFKEQ, per germline. CDR3 protein: CASSQAYTSSVLDEQFF. Written as DNA, the CDR3 is TGTGCCAGCAGCCAAGCGTACACTTCTAGTGTCCTAGATGAGCAGTTCTTC.

This clonotype has at least ten counts. The chain recombines TRBV7-8 with TRBJ2-5; unclear D gene. This CDR3 contains 14 residues. V shed 3 bases and J shed 5 bases, with 13 bases lying between them. Germline assignment: CDR1 SGHVS and CDR2 FQNEAQ. CDR3 nucleotide sequence: TGTGCCAGCAGCTTCCCCCGACTTGTGGAGACCCAGTACTTC. Protein product: CASSFPRLVETQYF.